The 9 T cell receptor beta chains in this list originate from one sample, sequenced in a study of shared clonotypes between healthy human individuals. Naive CD8 cells, CD45RO-negative and positively selected for CCR7, excluded terminally differentiated effector memory CD45RA+ cells. The table came from immunoSEQ multiplex PCR; TCRdb's copy has only in-frame clones and leaves some out. The sample carries millions of clones, about 95% recorded once. The source material was naive CD8+ T cells sorted from blood. The receptors derive from a man aged 18 to 30 in good health.

The V gene is TRBV28, the J gene TRBJ2-7; a weak D match, TRBD2 (6 bases). Trimming took 3 bases from V and 0 from J, leaving 12 bases between them. Germline V gene sequence: CDR1 MDHEN, CDR2 SYDVKM. The CDR3 contains 15 residues. CDR3 loop: CASSLALAISYEQYF. The CDR3 region has the DNA TGTGCCAGCAGTTTGGCACTAGCAATCTCCTACGAGCAGTACTTC.

The gene calls are TRBV30 and TRBJ2-3; 10 positions agree with TRBD1. V dropped 1 base and J dropped 8; count of bases not matched to a gene: 6. This CDR3 is 14 amino acids long. Germline V lookup: CDR1 GTSNPN, CDR2 SVGIG (reference sequence). The CDR3 nucleotides are TGTGCCTGGAGTGATGACAGGGGGCACGGTACGCAGTATTTT. Translated, it gives CAWSDDRGHGTQYF. Full variable domain (missing parts from reference TRBV30 and TRBJ2-3): SQTIHQWPATLVQPVGSPLSLECTVEGTSNPNLYWYRQAAGRGLQLLFYSVGIGQISSEVPQNLSASRPQDRQFILSSKKLLLSDSGFYLCAWSDDRGHGTQYFGPGTRLTVL.

The gene calls are TRBV19 and TRBJ2-2; 10 bases map to TRBD2. The CDR3 spans 17 residues. Germline V lookup: CDR1 LNHDA, CDR2 SQIVND (reference sequence). The V and J ends lost 4 bases and 0 bases, in that order; junction bases with no gene match: 5. The DNA for the CDR3 is TGTGCCAGTAGTACCCCCAGCGGGGGGGCGAACACCGGGGAGCTGTTTTTT. Translated: CASSTPSGGANTGELFF.

V is TRBV7-8 and J is TRBJ1-1, with unresolved D. V was clipped by 5 bases and J by 4 bases, with 11 bases between them. This CDR3 has 13 amino acids. Germline lookup yields CDR1 SGHVS and CDR2 FQNEAQ. The CDR3 here is CASSPLGGTEAFF. CDR3 coding DNA: TGTGCCAGCAGCCCGTTAGGAGGCACTGAAGCTTTCTTT.

The rearrangement joins TRBV28 to TRBJ2-1, with D tentatively TRBD1 or TRBD2 (6 bases each). This CDR3 comprises 15 residues. From germline, CDR1 is MDHEN and CDR2 SYDVKM. With 2 bases removed from V and 4 bases from J, the gap between germline ends came to 12 bases. The CDR3 loop reads CASSLRGPLYNEQFF. The CDR3 nucleotides are TGTGCCAGCAGTTTACGGGGGCCCTTGTACAATGAGCAGTTCTTC.

V usage is TRBV4-1 and J usage is TRBJ1-6; D is undetermined. V lost 1 base, J lost 7 bases, and 11 bases lay in between. Germline V gives CDR1 MGHRA, CDR2 YSYEKL. The CDR3 runs to 15 residues. CDR3 in amino acids: CASSQAYRTNSPLHF. DNA of the CDR3: TGCGCCAGCAGCCAAGCCTACAGAACAAATTCACCCCTCCACTTT.

The V gene is TRBV9, the J gene TRBJ2-3; unclear D gene. This CDR3 spans 15 amino acids. V shed 2 bases and J shed 2 bases, with 12 bases lying between them. The germline gives CDR1 SGDLS, CDR2 YYNGEE. In DNA form, the CDR3 reads TGTGCCAGCAGCGTTGGGCAGGTTGCCACAGATACGCAGTATTTT. It yields the protein CASSVGQVATDTQYF.

J is TRBJ2-2 and V is TRBV7-9; D unresolved. The CDR3 is made up of 16 amino acids. Trimming removed 8 bases at V and 7 bases at J, with 23 bases between. The germline gives CDR1 SEHNR, CDR2 FQNEAQ (reference sequence). CDR3 sequence reads: CASSLGGPPPGGELFF. The CDR3 DNA sequence: TGTGCCAGCTCCCTAGGTGGGCCTCCCCCGGGCGGGGAGCTGTTTTTT.

Notes on this clone: The sample has other DNA sequences that encode this CDR3 too. The chain joins TRBV5-8 to TRBJ2-7; the D is unclear. Deletions cut 0 bases from V and 3 bases from J, with 7 bases between. The CDR3 sequence is 13 residues long. The germline CDR1 and CDR2 sequences are SGHTS and YDEGEE. CDR3 sequence: CASSLGPLYEQYF. The DNA of the CDR3 is TGTGCCAGCAGCTTGGGGCCCCTCTACGAGCAGTACTTC.